Included here is one T cell receptor (beta chain) sequence, with context. A single record per CDR3 protein comes from TCRdb applying MiXCR to the PCR reads. Of about 67,000 distinct CDR3 sequences in the sample, around a sixth are singletons; the top ten hold 1.4% to 1.5%. This entry comes from a study of molecular identifiers for immune sequencing clone quantification. The CDR3 contains 15 residues. J was trimmed by 10 bases and V by 7 bases; bases with no gene match: 13. The germline CDR1 and CDR2 sequences are MNHEY and SMNVEV (reference sequence). This chain joins TRBV27 and TRBJ1-6; 7 nucleotides match TRBD1. The receptor was derived from a human donor in good health. Some libraries in this study had Jurkat cell RNA spiked in. The specimen was naive CD8+ T cells from blood, with Jurkat cell RNA spiked in. Subset indicated: FACS-sorted CD8+CD4-CCR7+CD45RA+ naive T cells. The CDR3, as DNA: TGTGCCAGCACCCCCTTCGGGACAGTAGAATCACCCCTCCACTTT. Translated: CASTPFGTVESPLHF.